The T cell receptor beta chain under discussion was sequenced for a study of blood T cell repertoires in COVID-19. Overall study: The United States, Italy and Spain provided the acute and convalescent COVID-19 samples. PBMCs, B-cell-depleted T cells, or T cells provided the cDNA or gDNA that made up the material.

The CDR3 spans 15 residues. CDR1 and CDR2 (germline): MRHNA, SNTAGT. The ends lost 0 bases at V and 6 bases at J; junction bases unmatched: 2. In the authors' workflow: Nucleated cell counts were estimated from reference gene primer amplification. TCRdb's copy holds only in-frame clones and misses some; the assay was immunoSEQ multiplex PCR. V and J calls and clone size are given by that table; D and trimming were obtained from the DNA. The sample yields about 80,000 clones, approximately 90% seen once. The origin of this receptor is a woman of 80 years or more with active or convalescent COVID-19. This chain links TRBV6-4 with TRBJ2-1; 10 bases match TRBD2. The sequencing input was peripheral blood. CDR3 in DNA: TGTGCCAGCAGTGACTCTAGCGGGGGGATCAATGAGCAGTTCTTC. It encodes CASSDSSGGINEQFF.